Each of the 17 T cell receptor beta chains below was sequenced from the same sample in a study of high-grade serous ovarian cancer treatment subgroups. Clones were sequenced by immunoSEQ multiplex PCR, and TCRdb holds only the in-frame ones, with some missing. In the table there are approximately 4,000 clones, around 82% of which are singletons. Tumor samples were obtained before definitive surgery or chemotherapy. Specimen: tumor tissue. These receptors originate from a human donor with high-grade serous ovarian cancer.

The gene calls are TRBV2 and TRBJ1-6; D possibly corresponds to TRBD1 (5 bases). This CDR3 comprises 15 residues. Germline V gives CDR1 SNHLY, CDR2 FYNNEI. Trimming took 6 bases from V and 0 from J, leaving 9 bases between them. The CDR3 sequence: CASRRQSSYNSPLHF. DNA for the CDR3: TGTGCCAGCAGGAGACAGAGCTCCTATAATTCACCCCTCCACTTT.

This clone was recorded a few times. The gene calls are TRBV7-9 and TRBJ2-5; 7 bases fit TRBD2. V gave up 5 bases and J gave up 1 base; unmatched junction bases: 4. CDR1 and CDR2 (germline): SEHNR, FQNEAQ (reference sequence). The CDR3 consists of 14 residues. CDR3: CASSKSGIQETQYF. The CDR3 DNA follows: TGTGCCAGCAGCAAGAGCGGGATCCAAGAGACCCAGTACTTC.

This clone showed up just a few times. The chain has TRBV6-6 and TRBJ1-3; no firm D call. The V gene's germline CDR1 is MNHNY and CDR2 SVGAGI (reference sequence). V was clipped by 7 bases and J by 1 base, with 11 bases between them. This CDR3 region has 14 residues. The CDR3 region is CASNQPTSGNTIYF. Written as DNA, the CDR3 is TGTGCCAGCAACCAACCCACGTCTGGAAACACCATATATTTT.

The J gene is TRBJ2-5, the V gene TRBV2; 9 bases map to TRBD2. J gave up 5 bases and V 4 bases, and 14 bases lay outside the gene matches. The CDR3 is 17 residues long. CDR1 SNHLY and CDR2 FYNNEI come from the germline V gene. The CDR3: CASSVVVGLALGETQYF. The CDR3 DNA follows: TGTGCCAGCAGTGTAGTGGTGGGACTAGCCCTGGGGGAGACCCAGTACTTC.

The chain carries TRBV6-6 and TRBJ1-2, with D possibly matching TRBD1 (5 bases). Per the germline V gene, CDR1 is MNHNY and CDR2 is SVGAGI (reference sequence). V lost 4 bases and J lost 4, with 13 bases in between. The CDR3 has 14 amino acids. For the CDR3, the DNA is TGTGCCAGCAGTTCTGACCAGGGTGGCTATGGCTACACCTTC. Protein product: CASSSDQGGYGYTF.

This clone appeared a few times. The chain links TRBV19 to TRBJ1-1; D gene unclear. This CDR3 has 13 amino acids. The V end was cut by 7 bases, the J end by 0 bases, with 9 bases between. Germline lookup yields CDR1 LNHDA and CDR2 SQIVND (reference sequence). CDR3 amino acids: CASTRALNTEAFF. The CDR3 region has the DNA TGTGCCAGTACCCGGGCCCTGAACACTGAAGCTTTCTTT.

The chain combines TRBV9 with TRBJ2-3; D is ambiguous. V gave up 0 bases and J gave up 1 base, with 12 bases separating them. CDR3 length: 16 amino acids. CDR1 is SGDLS, CDR2 YYNGEE, per germline. As DNA, the CDR3 is TGTGCCAGCAGCGTAGAGATGGCAAGGGGCACAGATACGCAGTATTTT. It encodes CASSVEMARGTDTQYF.

This clone appeared a few times. The chain combines TRBV7-9 with TRBJ1-1; 9 bases are a match to TRBD1. Germline loops: CDR1 SEHNR, CDR2 FQNEAQ (reference sequence). This CDR3 spans 14 amino acids. Losses at the gene ends were 5 bases for V and 1 base for J; bases not matched to a gene: 2. CDR3 DNA sequence: TGTGCCAGCAGCGTACAGGGGGCGAACACTGAAGCTTTCTTT. This codes for CASSVQGANTEAFF.

The V call is TRBV5-4, the J call TRBJ2-1, with no clear D. In germline, CDR1 is SGHNT, CDR2 YYREEE (reference sequence). The CDR3 totals 11 residues. V lost 0 bases and J 10 bases, leaving 5 bases between the germline ends. CDR3 in DNA: TGTGCCAGCAGCTTGGCGAGGGAGCAGTTCTTC. Protein product: CASSLAREQFF.

The chain carries TRBV28 and TRBJ1-5, with a possible D match to TRBD1 (6 bases). V was pared by 5 bases and J by 5 bases, with 13 bases between. This CDR3 region has 14 residues. Germline-derived CDR1 and CDR2 are MDHEN and SYDVKM. CDR3 sequence: CASSPPDRYQPQHF. The DNA of the CDR3 is TGTGCCAGCAGTCCTCCCGACAGGTATCAGCCCCAGCATTTT. Filled out from reference TRBV28 and TRBJ1-5, the complete variable domain reads DVKVTQSSRYLVKRTGEKVFLECVQDMDHENMFWYRQDPGLGLRLIYFSYDVKMKEKGDIPEGYSVSREKKERFSLILESASTNQTSMYLCASSPPDRYQPQHFGDGTRLSIL.

This chain joins TRBV6-5 and TRBJ1-2; D is unresolved. This CDR3 has 11 amino acids. V lost 7 bases and J lost 4, with 7 bases in between. Germline V gives CDR1 MNHEY, CDR2 SVGAGI. The CDR3 sequence: CASISAYGYTF. In DNA form, the CDR3 reads TGTGCCAGCATTAGTGCCTATGGCTACACCTTC.

V gene TRBV18 combines with J gene TRBJ2-1; 8 bases match TRBD1. The CDR3 extends over 14 amino acids. V was clipped by 4 bases and J by 8 bases; unmatched bases: 7. The germline V gene encodes CDR1 KGHSH and CDR2 LQKENI. CDR3 region: CASSLRTGSYEQFF. CDR3 bases: TGTGCCAGCTCACTCCGGACAGGGTCCTATGAGCAGTTCTTC.

The chain joins TRBV5-6 to TRBJ1-2; no firm D call. From germline, CDR1 is SGHDT and CDR2 YYEEEE. V lost 4 bases to trimming and J lost 4 bases, with 11 bases between them. The CDR3 has 13 residues. The CDR3 reads CASSIDTLYGYTF. CDR3 bases: TGTGCCAGCAGCATCGACACGCTCTATGGCTACACCTTC. Using reference TRBV5-6 and TRBJ1-2 for the parts outside the CDR3, the full variable domain is DAGVTQSPTHLIKTRGQQVTLRCSPKSGHDTVSWYQQALGQGPQFIFQYYEEEERQRGNFPDRFSGHQFPNYSSELNVNALLLGDSALYLCASSIDTLYGYTFGSGTRLTVV.

About this clone: Other DNA sequences within the sample encode an identical CDR3. This chain links TRBV19 with TRBJ2-5; D might be TRBD2 (5 bases). CDR1 and CDR2 (germline): LNHDA, SQIVND (reference sequence). Between the trimmed V and J ends, which lost 3 bases and 4 bases, there was a span of 9 bases. The CDR3 has 13 amino acids. CDR3 protein: CASSIVGRETQYF. The CDR3 nucleotides are TGTGCCAGTAGTATCGTAGGGAGAGAGACCCAGTACTTC.

The rearrangement uses TRBV9 and TRBJ2-2; D remains ambiguous. This CDR3 has 12 residues. V was trimmed by 4 bases and J by 6 bases, leaving 7 bases between them. Per the germline V gene, CDR1 is SGDLS and CDR2 is YYNGEE. As DNA, the CDR3 is TGTGCCAGCAGCCCGCCCGCCGGGGAGCTGTTTTTT. Its protein product is CASSPPAGELFF.

This chain connects TRBV6-6 to TRBJ1-4, with a possible D match to TRBD1 (6 bases). CDR1 and CDR2 from the germline V gene are MNHNY and SVGAGI (reference sequence). Trimming stripped 8 bases from V and 0 bases from J, with 10 bases between. The CDR3 runs to 14 residues. CDR3 sequence (DNA): TGTGCCAGCCAGGGGTCTCCAACTAATGAAAAACTGTTTTTT. It translates to CASQGSPTNEKLFF.

This clone appeared once. V and J are TRBV30 and TRBJ1-4; 9 bases are shared with TRBD1. Germline V lookup: CDR1 GTSNPN, CDR2 SVGIG (reference sequence). V gave up 8 bases and J gave up 7 bases; unmatched junction bases: 11. This CDR3 is built from 14 residues. The CDR3 reads CASPAGTGSEKLFF. The CDR3 DNA follows: TGTGCCAGCCCGGCTGGGACAGGGAGTGAAAAACTGTTTTTT.